Shown below are 20 T cell receptor beta chains from a single sample sequenced in a study of metastatic and nonmetastatic thyroid tumors. Thyroid surgery had not been preceded by any treatment in any patient. MiXCR re-clonotyped the PCR reads for TCRdb. The data contain about 25,000 clones, about 20% of them singletons. The material sequenced was blood. These receptors came from a male donor with papillary thyroid cancer or a benign thyroid nodule (not recorded which). Some clones in this sample may be carry-over from other donors' samples.

This clone was counted ten times or more. The chain couples TRBV19 to TRBJ1-5; a possible D gene is TRBD1 (5 bases). The ends were cut back, 3 bases at V and 11 bases at J, with 17 bases in the middle. This CDR3 contains 14 residues. Per germline, CDR1 LNHDA and CDR2 SQIVND (reference sequence). The CDR3 is CASSISQGGVTQHF. CDR3 in DNA: TGTGCCAGTAGTATCAGCCAGGGAGGTGTGACCCAGCATTTT.

The chain couples TRBV11-3 to TRBJ1-2; perhaps TRBD1 as D (5 bases). The CDR3 length is 16 residues. The V gene's germline CDR1 is SGHNT and CDR2 YENEEA. The ends were cut back, 0 bases at V and 2 bases at J, with 13 bases in the middle. CDR3 amino acids: CASSLEGRGGNYGYTF. In DNA, the CDR3 is TGTGCCAGCAGCTTAGAAGGACGCGGGGGGAACTATGGCTACACCTTC.

This clone was recorded many times. This chain links TRBV6-1 with TRBJ1-2; D gene ambiguous. The CDR3 contains 13 residues. V shed 8 bases and J shed 4 bases, with 14 bases lying between them. CDR1 MNHNS and CDR2 SASEGT come from the germline V gene. In DNA form, the CDR3 reads TGTGCCAGCGGACCGACGGGGTTCTATGGCTACACCTTC. Its translation is CASGPTGFYGYTF.

This clone was observed many times. The rearrangement joins TRBV5-4 to TRBJ2-1; the match to TRBD1 covers 9 bases. There are 16 residues in the CDR3. J lost 7 bases, V lost 1 base, and 9 bases had no gene match. The V gene's germline CDR1 is SGHNT and CDR2 YYREEE (reference sequence). The CDR3 loop reads CASSLPPGTGRNEQFF. CDR3 nucleotide sequence: TGTGCCAGCAGCTTGCCCCCTGGGACAGGGCGTAATGAGCAGTTCTTC.

This clone showed up many times. The rearrangement links TRBV3-1 to TRBJ2-7; 10 bases match TRBD1. The CDR3 is made up of 14 amino acids. Germline V gives CDR1 LGHDT, CDR2 YNNKEL (reference sequence). V lost 4 bases to trimming and J lost 2 bases; unmatched junction nucleotides: 2. CDR3 DNA: TGTGCCAGCAGCCGCGGACAGGGGGCCTACGAGCAGTACTTC. This gives the protein CASSRGQGAYEQYF.

The V call is TRBV30, the J call TRBJ1-1; D is uncertain. V was pared by 0 bases and J by 0 bases, with 14 bases between. CDR1 and CDR2 (germline): GTSNPN, SVGIG (reference sequence). This CDR3 has 16 amino acids. CDR3 bases: TGTGCCTGGAGTGTAGACCGACTAACTATGAACACTGAAGCTTTCTTT. This encodes CAWSVDRLTMNTEAFF.

In its sample, this clone ranks as medium-sized (0.01 to 0.1%). The chain has TRBV4-1 and TRBJ1-5, with a possible D match to TRBD1 (5 bases). CDR3 size: 16 residues. Trimming took 0 bases from V and 1 from J, leaving 10 bases between them. CDR1 and CDR2 (germline): MGHRA, YSYEKL. CDR3 sequence (DNA): TGCGCCAGCAGCCAAGAGCCGGGACTAAGCAATCAGCCCCAGCATTTT. Its translation is CASSQEPGLSNQPQHF.

This clone occurred many times. V usage is TRBV24-1 and J usage is TRBJ2-2; tentative D call: TRBD1 (5 bases). This CDR3 is 12 amino acids long. The germline V and J ends were trimmed by 8 bases and 3 bases, with 6 bases remaining between them. In germline, CDR1 is KGHDR, CDR2 SFDVKD. CDR3 nucleotide sequence: TGTGCCACCAAAGGGGACACCGGGGAGCTGTTTTTT. This sequence encodes CATKGDTGELFF.

This clone appeared once. An end of the junction does not agree with germline; a read error may underlie this. This chain uses TRBV20-1 with TRBJ1-1, with D possibly matching TRBD1 (5 bases). Germline-derived CDR1 and CDR2 are DFQATT and SNEGSKA (reference sequence). The CDR3 length is 14 residues. CDR3 in DNA: TGCAGTGCTAGGAGGCGGGGACCGAACACTCAAGCTTTCTTT. Translating gives CSARRRGPNTQAFF.

This clone occurred many times. The chain has TRBV25-1 and TRBJ1-1; D remains unclear. Germline values: CDR1 MGHDK, CDR2 SYGVNS. The V end was cut by 5 bases, the J end by 0 bases, with 7 bases between. This CDR3 region has 13 residues. CDR3 nucleotides: TGTGCCAGCAGTACCAGGCTGAACACTGAAGCTTTCTTT. This gives the protein CASSTRLNTEAFF.

This clone counts as medium-sized. The chain is built from TRBV5-6 and TRBJ2-7, with 12 bases identical to TRBD2. CDR1 is SGHDT, CDR2 YYEEEE, per germline. J lost 2 bases, V lost 6 bases, and 3 bases had no gene match. The CDR3 covers 14 residues. CDR3 coding DNA: TGTGCCAGCAATGGACTAGCGGGGACCTACGAGCAGTACTTC. Its translation is CASNGLAGTYEQYF.

The chain recombines TRBV5-1 with TRBJ2-7, with 11 bases matching TRBD1. Looked up from germline, CDR1 is SGHRS and CDR2 is YFSETQ. The length of the CDR3 is 13 residues. After removal of 4 bases from V and 7 bases from J, the junction contained 4 bases not matched to a gene. The CDR3 loop reads CASSTGQGVEQYF. CDR3 sequence (DNA): TGCGCCAGCAGCACGGGACAGGGGGTTGAGCAGTACTTC.

This clone was detected only a few times. It may be a read error: a sequence one base away is much more abundant. The same CDR3 can be traced to other DNA sequences in this sample. The chain carries TRBV11-1 and TRBJ1-1; D is unclear. CDR1 is SGHAT, CDR2 FQDESV, per germline (reference sequence). This CDR3 comprises 16 residues. CDR3 nucleotide sequence: TGTGCCAGCAGCCCCCCTGGAGGTCGGGTGAACACTGAAGCCTTCTTT. It yields the protein CASSPPGGRVNTEAFF.

This clone was counted ten times or more. A read error is possible here, since a much larger clone lies one base away. Other DNA sequences in this sample translate to the same CDR3. The chain has TRBV2 and TRBJ1-1; D is ambiguous. The V gene's germline CDR1 is SNHLY and CDR2 FYNNEI. This CDR3 is built from 15 residues. CDR3: CASREGKGRSTEAFF. The CDR3 DNA is TGTGCCAGCAGGGAAGGTAAAGGGCGATCCACTGAGGCTTTCTTT. The complete variable domain, with remaining parts taken from reference TRBV2 and TRBJ1-1, reads EPEVTQTPSHQVTQMGQEVILRCVPISNHLYFYWYRQILGQKVEFLVSFYNNEISEKSEIFDDQFSVERPDGSNFTLKIRSTKLEDSAMYFCASREGKGRSTEAFFGQGTRLTVV.

This clone was picked up a small number of times. V and J are TRBV7-2 and TRBJ1-2; D is unclear. Trimming stripped 2 bases from V and 9 bases from J, with 10 bases between. This CDR3 has 12 residues. CDR1 and CDR2 (germline): SGHTA, FQGNSA. The chain's CDR3 is CASSLRSFCYTF. As DNA, the CDR3 is TGTGCCAGCAGCTTACGGTCGTTTTGCTACACCTTC.

This clone was detected many times. The CDR3 region has the DNA TGTGCCAGCAGCTACACACGAAGGAATGAAGCTTTCTTT. Translating gives CASSYTRRNEAFF. The chain uses TRBV6-1 and TRBJ1-1; no firm D call. The CDR3 is 13 amino acids. Germline CDR1 MNHNS, CDR2 SASEGT. V lost 6 bases, J lost 7 bases, and 15 bases lay in between.

The chain has TRBV6-4 and TRBJ2-1; D uncertain. Trimming removed 0 bases at V and 8 bases at J, with 14 bases between. Germline CDR1 is MRHNA and CDR2 is SNTAGT. This CDR3 spans 15 amino acids. CDR3 residues: CASSDSAIGSYEQFF. The CDR3 coding sequence is TGTGCCAGCAGTGACTCGGCTATCGGTAGCTATGAGCAGTTCTTC.

In its sample, this clone was seen many times. The V and J genes are TRBV12-3 or TRBV12-4 and TRBJ1-4, with TRBD1 as a possible D gene (6 bases). The CDR3 totals 15 residues. Trimming took off 5 bases at V and 8 bases at J, with 18 bases between the two ends. This chain's CDR3 is CASSPNREMSEKLFF. As DNA, the CDR3 is TGTGCCAGCAGTCCTAACAGGGAGATGTCCGAAAAACTGTTTTTT.

The chain links TRBV6-2 or TRBV6-3 to TRBJ2-7; D may be TRBD1 or TRBD2 (5 bases each). CDR3 length equals 15 residues. V was clipped by 7 bases and J by 4 bases, with 20 bases between them. The V gene's germline CDR1 is MNHEY and CDR2 SVGEGT. The CDR3 region is CASTPRTRSAYEQYF. In DNA form, the CDR3 reads TGTGCCAGCACCCCTAGGACACGTAGCGCATACGAGCAGTACTTC.

This clone occurred many times. The rearrangement joins TRBV7-9 to TRBJ2-3; D may match TRBD1 or TRBD2 (6 bases each). Trimming pared 3 bases from V and 10 bases from J, leaving 11 bases between. The germline V gene encodes CDR1 SEHNR and CDR2 FQNEAQ (reference sequence). There are 12 residues in the CDR3. The CDR3 DNA follows: TGTGCCAGCAGCTTGGAGGGGGAGTCGCAGTATTTT. As protein: CASSLEGESQYF.